This T cell receptor beta chain was obtained from a study of CD8 T cells in Susac syndrome. Germline loops: CDR1 DFQATT, CDR2 SNEGSKA (reference sequence). The germline V and J ends were trimmed by 0 bases and 1 base, with 9 bases remaining between them. The CDR3 is 14 amino acids. This clonotype was seen only once. About 0.5 to 1 ug RNA was reverse transcribed with random hexamers. MiXCR, run by TCRdb on the immunoSEQ multiplex PCR reads, gives a single entry per CDR3 protein. Here the sample spans around 230,000 distinct CDR3 sequences, about 95% being singletons. The TCR originated in a human donor with multiple sclerosis. Sequencing was carried out using CD4+ T cells from PBMCs. The gene calls are TRBV20-1 and TRBJ1-2; D is uncertain. The CDR3, as DNA: TGCAGTGCTAGAGATTTCAGAAGTAACTATGGCTACACCTTC. This codes for CSARDFRSNYGYTF.